The rows below give T cell receptor beta chains drawn from one sample of a study of blood T cells in healthy people across ages. TCRdb re-called the 5' RACE reads through MiXCR, storing one row per CDR3 protein. The sample consists of about 1.7 million distinct CDR3 sequences, over 25% of them appearing once. The sequencing sample was made of blood. The receptors originated from a woman aged 25-40 years in good health. Both conserved end residues are part of each CDR3. D genes are given only for firm matches. Only some rows state a clone size, as once, few, many or a class for expanded clones.

clone_size	v_call	d_call	cdr3_length	j_call	cdr3_nt	cdr3_aa
-	TRBV28	-	14	TRBJ2-3	TGTGCCAGCAGTTCGATTGGGAAGGGAGATACGCAGTATTTT	CASSSIGKGDTQYF
few	TRBV18	-	15	TRBJ2-3	TGTGCCAGCTCACCGTCTAGCTCGGCCGGGGATACGCAGTATTTT	CASSPSSSAGDTQYF
-	TRBV7-2	TRBD2	15	TRBJ2-1	TGTGCCAGCAGCTTAAGTAGCGGGAGGGCCGGGGTGCAGTTCTTC	CASSLSSGRAGVQFF
few	TRBV4-2	TRBD2	16	TRBJ2-5	TGTGCCAGCAGCCAACGGGCCGGGAGGGGCGAAGAGACCCAGTACTTC	CASSQRAGRGEETQYF
-	TRBV4-1	-	16	TRBJ1-3	TGCGCCAGCAGCACCGCAGCCGGGGGAGGGGGAAACACCATATATTTT	CASSTAAGGGGNTIYF
-	TRBV12-3/TRBV12-4	-	15	TRBJ2-2	TGTGCCAGCAGGATAATGGACGGGTACACCGGGGAGCTGTTTTTT	CASRIMDGYTGELFF
-	TRBV6-5	TRBD2	17	TRBJ2-1	TGTGCCAGCAGTTACTCGACAGGCCTAGCGGGAGGGCGAAGGCAGTTCTTC	CASSYSTGLAGGRRQFF
-	TRBV5-1	-	14	TRBJ2-7	TGCGCCAGCGGGCGGGGGACCCGGGGGCACGAGCAGTACTTC	CASGRGTRGHEQYF
few	TRBV9	TRBD2	17	TRBJ2-3	TGTGCCAGCAGCGTGGTGGGACTAGCACATACCACAGATACGCAGTATTTT	CASSVVGLAHTTDTQYF
-	TRBV20-1	-	15	TRBJ2-7	TGCAGTGCCGAAAGAGTAGACCTTCCCTCCTACGAGCAGTACTTC	CSAERVDLPSYEQYF
once	TRBV7-2	TRBD1	15	TRBJ2-1	TGCGCCAGCAGCCCCGGGATGACAGGGAACAATGAGCAGTTCTTC	CASSPGMTGNNEQFF
-	TRBV7-6	TRBD2	15	TRBJ2-1	TGTGCCAGCAGTTTGACCGGGGGGAGGTTCTATGAGCAGTTCTTC	CASSLTGGRFYEQFF
-	TRBV29-1	-	14	TRBJ2-5	TGCAGCGTTGTAGGGAGGCCCAGAATGGAGACCCAGTACTTC	CSVVGRPRMETQYF
many	TRBV29-1	-	13	TRBJ2-7	TGCAGCGTTGTAGGTCGGGCAAGGGACGAGCAGTACTTC	CSVVGRARDEQYF
-	TRBV5-5	TRBD1	12	TRBJ2-3	TGTGCCAGCAGCCGTGGACAGGGTACGCAGTATTTT	CASSRGQGTQYF
few	TRBV5-6	TRBD2	17	TRBJ2-3	TGTGCCAGCAGCCGGAGACTAGCGGGGGGGATCACAGATACGCAGTATTTT	CASSRRLAGGITDTQYF
-	TRBV5-1	-	15	TRBJ2-3	TGCGCCAGCAGCTTGGAGGCGGGGGCCCCCCGGACGCAGTATTTT	CASSLEAGAPRTQYF
few	TRBV12-3/TRBV12-4	TRBD1	14	TRBJ2-7	TGTGCCAGCAGCCTGACAGGGGGCGCGTCCGAGCAGTACTTC	CASSLTGGASEQYF
-	TRBV27	TRBD2	16	TRBJ2-1	TGTGCCCGACGACCCCTAGCGGCAGGCTCCTACAATGAGCAGTTCTTC	CARRPLAAGSYNEQFF
few	TRBV12-5	-	14	TRBJ2-1	TGTGCTAGTGTAGGGGCGAACTCCTACAATGAGCAGTTCTTC	CASVGANSYNEQFF
-	TRBV12-3/TRBV12-4	TRBD2	15	TRBJ2-3	TGTGCCAGCCGACGGGAGGGGTTACGCACAGATGCGGAGTATTTT	CASRREGLRTDAEYF
few	TRBV21-1	-	18	TRBJ2-5	TGTGCCAGCAGCCCTCTTTCCGGGACAGGGGGTTTTGAGGAGACCCAGTACTTC	CASSPLSGTGGFEETQYF
few	TRBV10-3	-	15	TRBJ2-1	TGTGCCATCAGTGAAACGGGAAGCTCCTACAATGAGCAGTTCTTC	CAISETGSSYNEQFF
few	TRBV2	-	13	TRBJ2-7	TGTGCCGGCCGATTGGACCCAGGCTACGAGCAGTACTTC	CAGRLDPGYEQYF
-	TRBV5-1	TRBD2	16	TRBJ2-7	TGCGCCAGCAGCTCGGGGACTAGCGGGCCAGCGGACGAGCAGTACTTC	CASSSGTSGPADEQYF
few	TRBV15	TRBD1	14	TRBJ2-7	TGTGCCACCAGCACCTGGACAGGGGGCAACGAGCAGTACTTC	CATSTWTGGNEQYF
-	TRBV28	TRBD1	15	TRBJ2-7	TGTGCCAGCAGTCCCGGACAGGGGGTTTGGTACGAGCAGTACTTC	CASSPGQGVWYEQYF
few	TRBV15	TRBD1	14	TRBJ2-3	TGTGCCACCAGCAGGGACAGGAACACAGATACGCAGTATTTT	CATSRDRNTDTQYF
-	TRBV30	TRBD1	14	TRBJ2-4	TGTGCCTGGAGTGGCGGGACAGGGGAAAACATTCAGTACTTC	CAWSGGTGENIQYF
few	TRBV30	-	13	TRBJ2-4	TGTGCCTGGAGACCGGTCTATGAGAACATTCAGTACTTC	CAWRPVYENIQYF
-	TRBV6-1	-	19	TRBJ1-2	TGTGCCAGCAAGACTCGCTCTGCCATCCGGGACGGTTCTAACTATGGCTACACCTTC	CASKTRSAIRDGSNYGYTF
-	TRBV5-1	-	15	TRBJ1-5	TGCGCCAGCAGCTTGGGGCCCTCCGAGGGTCAGCCCCAGCATTTT	CASSLGPSEGQPQHF
many	TRBV20-1	TRBD1	14	TRBJ2-7	TGCAGTGCTAGAGGGTACCGGGACAGTTTCGAGCAGTACTTC	CSARGYRDSFEQYF
many	TRBV12-3/TRBV12-4	-	14	TRBJ2-5	TGTGCCAGCAGCCAAAGGGTTGGGCAAGAGACCCAGTACTTC	CASSQRVGQETQYF
many	TRBV20-1	TRBD2	16	TRBJ2-1	TGCAGTGCTAGAGGCTTCGGACTAGCGGGAGGGAATGAGCAGTTCTTC	CSARGFGLAGGNEQFF
few	TRBV10-2	-	14	TRBJ2-1	TGCGCCAGCAGTGAGTCTGGGGGTTCGGATGAGCAGTTCTTC	CASSESGGSDEQFF
-	TRBV5-1	-	15	TRBJ2-3	TGCGCCAGCAGCCTCGTGACCGGTCGGGCAGATACGCAGTATTTT	CASSLVTGRADTQYF
few	TRBV20-1	-	13	TRBJ1-5	TGCAGTGCTAGAGAGGTGGACAGCGGGGGCCAGCATTTT	CSAREVDSGGQHF
few	TRBV12-3/TRBV12-4	-	13	TRBJ2-6	TGTGCCGTCCGAGCCTCTGGGGCCAACGTCCTGACTTTC	CAVRASGANVLTF
many	TRBV29-1	TRBD1	12	TRBJ1-2	TGCAGTGATGACAGGGCCTACTATGGCTACACCTTC	CSDDRAYYGYTF
few	TRBV2	TRBD2	15	TRBJ2-7	TGTGCCAGCACGGGTGAAACTAGCGGGGGCGACGAGCAGTACTTC	CASTGETSGGDEQYF
-	TRBV20-1	-	14	TRBJ1-2	TGCAGTGCTAGAGATACGATGGCTAACTATGGCTACACCTTC	CSARDTMANYGYTF
-	TRBV5-5	-	15	TRBJ1-5	TGTGCCAGCAGCTTGCGTTCGGGAAGCAATCAGCCCCAGCATTTT	CASSLRSGSNQPQHF
-	TRBV6-1	TRBD2	15	TRBJ2-7	TGTGCCAGCAGTATCGGGACTAGCAACCGGGGCGAGCAGTACTTC	CASSIGTSNRGEQYF
many	TRBV29-1	TRBD1	14	TRBJ2-7	TGCAGCGTTGTTCTATGGGGACAGATGTACGAGCAGTACTTC	CSVVLWGQMYEQYF
many	TRBV12-3/TRBV12-4	TRBD2	21	TRBJ2-1	TGTGCCAGCAGTTCCTCAACCTCCGGGACTAGCGGGGGGAGCTCCTACAATGAGCAGTTCTTC	CASSSSTSGTSGGSSYNEQFF
few	TRBV4-1	-	17	TRBJ2-1	TGCGCCAGCAGCCAAGATCTAAGGGGGGGGCTAGACAATGAGCAGTTCTTC	CASSQDLRGGLDNEQFF